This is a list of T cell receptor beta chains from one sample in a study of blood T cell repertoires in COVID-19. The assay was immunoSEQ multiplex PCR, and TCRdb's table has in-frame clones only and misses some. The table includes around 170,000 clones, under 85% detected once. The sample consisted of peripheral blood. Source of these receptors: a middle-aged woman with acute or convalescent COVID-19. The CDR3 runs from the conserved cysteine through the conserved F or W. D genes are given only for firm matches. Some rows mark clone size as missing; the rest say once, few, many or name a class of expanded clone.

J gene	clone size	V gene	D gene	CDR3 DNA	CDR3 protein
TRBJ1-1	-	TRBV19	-	TGTGCCAGTATAGAGGGCAGCGCGATGAACACTGAAGCTTTCTTT	CASIEGSAMNTEAFF
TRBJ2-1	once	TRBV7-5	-	TGTGTCAGAAGCTTAGTCGGCCGGGAGGCCAAAAGCTCCTACAATGAGCAGTTCTTC	CVRSLVGREAKSSYNEQFF
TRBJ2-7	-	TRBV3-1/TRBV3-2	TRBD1	TGTGCCAGCAGACCGGGACAGGGGGCTTACGAGCAGTACTTC	CASRPGQGAYEQYF
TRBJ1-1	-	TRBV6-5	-	TGTGCCAGCAGCATCGGGGGAACGACTGAAGCTTTCTTT	CASSIGGTTEAFF
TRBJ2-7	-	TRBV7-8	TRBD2	TGTGCCAGCAGCTTAATCACCGGGGAGGGCCCATGGGACTACGAGCAGTACTTC	CASSLITGEGPWDYEQYF
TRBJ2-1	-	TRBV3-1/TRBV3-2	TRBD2	TGTGCCAGCAGCCAAGATGCGAGCGGGAGGGTAAATGAGCAGTTCTTC	CASSQDASGRVNEQFF
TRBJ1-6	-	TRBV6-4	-	TGTGCCAGCAGGGCAGGGGTGAATTCACCCCTCCACTTT	CASRAGVNSPLHF
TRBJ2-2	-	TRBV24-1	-	TGTGCCACCAGTGATATGGGACATACCGGGGAGCTGTTTTTT	CATSDMGHTGELFF
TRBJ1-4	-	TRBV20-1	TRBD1	TGCAGTGCTAGTACTGGGACAGGGGTTACTAATGAAAAACTGTTTTTT	CSASTGTGVTNEKLFF
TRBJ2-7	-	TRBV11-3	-	TGTGCCAGCAGCTTCGGGGGACGGGGCGACGAGCAGTACTTC	CASSFGGRGDEQYF
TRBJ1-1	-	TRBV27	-	TGTGCCAGCACCTGGACAGCTATGGTCGGGGACACTGAAGCTTTCTTT	CASTWTAMVGDTEAFF
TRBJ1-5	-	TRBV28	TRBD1	TGTGCCAGCAGTCTCTCCGGACAGGACAATCAGCCCCAGCATTTT	CASSLSGQDNQPQHF
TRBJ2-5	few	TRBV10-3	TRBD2	TGTGCCATCAACCCCGGACTAGCCCAAGAGACCCAGTACTTC	CAINPGLAQETQYF
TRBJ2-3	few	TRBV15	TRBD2	TGTGCCACCAGCAGAGATCGAGCGGGGGGGGCGAACACGCAGTATTTT	CATSRDRAGGANTQYF
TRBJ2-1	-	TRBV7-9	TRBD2	TGTGCCAGCAGTGCGGGCCCGGGACTAGCGGGAGATATTGAGCAGTTCTTC	CASSAGPGLAGDIEQFF
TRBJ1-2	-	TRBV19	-	TGTGCCAGTAGTACGCACAGGAATGGCTACACCTTC	CASSTHRNGYTF
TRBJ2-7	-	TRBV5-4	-	TGTGCCAGCAGCCAGGGACGGGGGTCCTACGAGCAGTACTTC	CASSQGRGSYEQYF
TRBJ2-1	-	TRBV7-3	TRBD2	TGTGCCAGCAGCTTGTGGTCCGGGGGGGCGAATGAGCAGTTCTTC	CASSLWSGGANEQFF
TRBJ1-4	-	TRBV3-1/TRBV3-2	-	TGTGCCAGCAGCCAGAGTTCGGGTCGGGGAAATGAAAAACTGTTTTTT	CASSQSSGRGNEKLFF
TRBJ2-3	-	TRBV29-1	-	TGCAGCGTTGCGCGCTATACGCAGTATTTT	CSVARYTQYF
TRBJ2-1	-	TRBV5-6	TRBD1	TGTGCCAGCAGCACACAGGGGGGAATTTACAATGAGCAGTTCTTC	CASSTQGGIYNEQFF
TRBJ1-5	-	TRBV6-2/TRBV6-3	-	TGTGCCAGCAGTTTAGTAGGAGGGAATCAGCCCCAGCATTTT	CASSLVGGNQPQHF
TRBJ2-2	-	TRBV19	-	TGTGCCAGTATTCCCCGACTGACGACTTTTAACACCGGGGAGCTGTTTTTT	CASIPRLTTFNTGELFF
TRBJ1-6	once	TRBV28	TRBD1	TGTGCCAGCAGTTTCCCCCACGACAGGGGAGCGCCCCTCCACTTT	CASSFPHDRGAPLHF
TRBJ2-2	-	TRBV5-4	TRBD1	TGTGCCAGCAGCCCTCGGACAGGACTGAACACCGGGGAGCTGTTTTTT	CASSPRTGLNTGELFF
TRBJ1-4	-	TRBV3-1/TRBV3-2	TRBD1	TGTGCCAGCAGCCAAGATCCCGGACAGGGGGAAAAACTGTTTTTT	CASSQDPGQGEKLFF
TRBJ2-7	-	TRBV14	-	TGTGCCAGCAGCCAAGAGCGGCAGGGGAAGAGGGGGCAGTACTTC	CASSQERQGKRGQYF
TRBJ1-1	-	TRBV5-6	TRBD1	TGTGCCAGCAGCTTGGATCGGACAGGCCTAACTCCGATCTTT	CASSLDRTGLTPIF
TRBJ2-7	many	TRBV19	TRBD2	TGTGCCAGTAGTTCCCGGACTAGCGGGAGCCCTCGACCCTACGAGCAGTACTTC	CASSSRTSGSPRPYEQYF
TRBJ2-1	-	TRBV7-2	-	TGTGCCAGCAGCGCCACGACTAGATACAATGAGCAGTTCTTC	CASSATTRYNEQFF
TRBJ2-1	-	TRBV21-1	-	TGTGCCAGCAGCAAAGACGGCGGCCTTCACAATGAGCAGTTCTTC	CASSKDGGLHNEQFF
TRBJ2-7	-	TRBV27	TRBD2	TGTGCCAGCAGCGCGGCTAGCGGGAGAAATCATCGGGAGCAGTACTTC	CASSAASGRNHREQYF
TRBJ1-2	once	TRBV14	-	TGTGCCAGCAGCCAAGGACCCCCCAGGGCCGGCTACACCTTC	CASSQGPPRAGYTF
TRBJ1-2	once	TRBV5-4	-	TGTGCCAGCAGCAAAAGCAAACAGGGCTATGGCTACACCTTC	CASSKSKQGYGYTF
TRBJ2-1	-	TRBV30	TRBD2	TGTGCGGGGGAGCGGGTACCGGGACTAGCGGGAGTCCGATTCTTC	CAGERVPGLAGVRFF
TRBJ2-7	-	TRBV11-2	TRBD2	TGTGCCAGCAGCTTAAGACTAGCGGGGGGTTACGAGCAGTACTTC	CASSLRLAGGYEQYF
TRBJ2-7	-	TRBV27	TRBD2	TGTGCCAGCGGTATGGGGGGACTAGCGTACGAGCAGTACTTC	CASGMGGLAYEQYF
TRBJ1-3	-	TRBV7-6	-	TGTGCCAGCAGCTTGGAAGGTTTACAGGGTGCCGGAAACACCATATATTTT	CASSLEGLQGAGNTIYF
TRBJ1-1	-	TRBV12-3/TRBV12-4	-	TGTGCCAGCAGGAAGACATCGAACACTGAAGCTTTCTTT	CASRKTSNTEAFF
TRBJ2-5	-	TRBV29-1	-	TGCAGCGTTGGTAGCTCCTACGCAGAGACCCAGTACTTC	CSVGSSYAETQYF
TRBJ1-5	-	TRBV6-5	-	TGTGCCAGCAGATTTAATAGCAATCAGCCCCAGCATTTT	CASRFNSNQPQHF
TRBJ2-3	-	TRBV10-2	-	TGCGCCAGCAGTGAGCGTTCGGGAATCACAGATACGCAGTATTTT	CASSERSGITDTQYF
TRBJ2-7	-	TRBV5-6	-	TGTGCCAGCAGCTTACAGGGCTCTTACGAGCAGTACTTC	CASSLQGSYEQYF